These 14 T cell receptor beta chains were sequenced from one sample in a study of T cell responses to AZD1222 COVID-19 vaccine. Data came from immunoSEQ multiplex PCR; TCRdb stores just in-frame clones and leaves some out. The sample shows about 140,000 clones, approximately 93% of them seen only once. The sequencing used peripheral blood, collected on day 0 of MenACWY control vaccination. The receptors shown here come from an adult in good health.

The CDR3 DNA is TGTGCCAGTAGTACTCAAGGACAAGATTGGCAGCCCCAGCATTTT. Its protein product is CASSTQGQDWQPQHF. The chain has TRBV19 and TRBJ1-5, with D maybe TRBD1 (5 bases). The V gene's germline CDR1 is LNHDA and CDR2 SQIVND (reference sequence). The CDR3 is 15 residues long. V lost 4 bases and J 7 bases, leaving 17 bases between the germline ends.

V and J are TRBV27 and TRBJ2-1; D remains ambiguous. The CDR3 loop spans 11 amino acids. The V gene lost 8 bases and the J gene lost 10 bases, with 12 bases spanning the gap. Germline values: CDR1 MNHEY, CDR2 SMNVEV (reference sequence). The CDR3 sequence is CASGLLGEQFF. The CDR3 bases are TGTGCCAGCGGGCTTCTTGGGGAGCAGTTCTTC.

This clone was detected only a few times. The rearrangement joins TRBV14 to TRBJ2-1, with TRBD2 identical over 9 bases. Germline assignment: CDR1 SGHDN and CDR2 FVKESK. This CDR3 spans 16 amino acids. V shed 3 bases, J shed 6 bases, and the junction held 9 bases outside the gene matches. This CDR3 reads CASSHISGRGSNEQFF. CDR3 sequence (DNA): TGTGCCAGCAGCCACATTAGCGGGAGAGGAAGCAATGAGCAGTTCTTC.

V is TRBV4-3 and J is TRBJ2-2; 7 nucleotides agree with TRBD1. J was trimmed by 2 bases and V by 1 base; bases with no gene match: 4. Germline V lookup: CDR1 LGHNA, CDR2 YSLEER. CDR3 length: 16 amino acids. The CDR3 DNA reads as TGCGCCAGCAGCCAAGGAACAGGGGATAACACCGGGGAGCTGTTTTTT. Amino acids: CASSQGTGDNTGELFF.

This chain uses TRBV7-2 with TRBJ1-2; 7 nucleotides align to TRBD1. Trimming removed 2 bases from V and 0 bases from J; junction bases left unmatched: 9. This CDR3 region has 17 residues. Germline V CDR1 and CDR2: SGHTA, FQGNSA. The CDR3 region has the DNA TGTGCCAGCAGCTTAAGTGGACAGGCTTTAGCTAACTATGGCTACACCTTC. This translates into CASSLSGQALANYGYTF. The variable domain in full, with the rest retrieved from reference TRBV7-2 and TRBJ1-2, is GAGVSQSPSNKVTEKGKDVELRCDPISGHTALYWYRQSLGQGLEFLIYFQGNSAPDKSGLPSDRFSAERTGGSVSTLTIQRTQQEDSAVYLCASSLSGQALANYGYTFGSGTRLTVV.

The gene calls are TRBV19 and TRBJ1-5, with a possible D match to TRBD1 (5 bases). The CDR3 contains 12 residues. Trimming pared 5 bases from V and 12 bases from J, leaving 14 bases between. The V gene's germline CDR1 is LNHDA and CDR2 SQIVND (reference sequence). CDR3 residues: CASSQGVGRQHF. The DNA of the CDR3 is TGTGCCAGTAGTCAAGGTGTGGGGCGCCAGCATTTT.

This sequence joins TRBV25-1 and TRBJ1-6; D perhaps matches TRBD1 (6 bases). CDR3 length equals 16 residues. Trimming left V 3 bases short and J 7 bases short, with 16 bases between. Germline assignment: CDR1 MGHDK and CDR2 SYGVNS. The DNA of the CDR3 is TGTGCCAGCAGTGATCAAGGGGGGGGGACCAATTCACCCCTCCACTTT. Residues: CASSDQGGGTNSPLHF.

For the CDR3, the DNA is TGTGCCAGCAGGTCGGGGGCGCTTCAGCCCCAGCATTTT. It specifies CASRSGALQPQHF. This chain uses TRBV2 with TRBJ1-5; D might be TRBD1 (6 bases). Deletions cut 6 bases from V and 6 bases from J, with 12 bases between. This CDR3 is 13 amino acids long. CDR1 and CDR2 from the germline V gene are SNHLY and FYNNEI.

CDR3 DNA sequence: TGCGCCAGCAGCGCGGCGTCGGACACTGAAGCTTTCTTT. Encoded protein: CASSAASDTEAFF. The chain employs TRBV5-1 and TRBJ1-1; the D is unclear. V was cut by 4 bases and J by 3 bases, with 10 bases left in between. This CDR3 has 13 residues. Germline values: CDR1 SGHRS, CDR2 YFSETQ.

The rearrangement joins TRBV5-4 to TRBJ1-1, with D possibly TRBD1 on 5 matching bases. V was pared by 6 bases and J by 1 base, with 19 bases between. Germline V lookup: CDR1 SGHNT, CDR2 YYREEE (reference sequence). CDR3 size: 16 residues. The CDR3 coding sequence is TGTGCCAGCACCCTTCCGGGACGGACCTCGAACACTGAAGCTTTCTTT. Translating gives CASTLPGRTSNTEAFF.

The rearrangement joins TRBV13 to TRBJ2-1; TRBD2 matches 8 bases. From germline, CDR1 is PRHDT and CDR2 FYEKMQ (reference sequence). The length of the CDR3 is 14 residues. J lost 10 bases, V lost 5 bases, and 10 bases had no gene match. CDR3 sequence: CASSPGRAVREQFF. CDR3 sequence (DNA): TGTGCCAGCAGCCCCGGGAGGGCAGTGCGGGAGCAGTTCTTC.

The chain employs TRBV29-1 and TRBJ1-1, with D uncertain. CDR3 length equals 11 residues. The V gene lost 7 bases and the J gene lost 2 bases, with 8 bases spanning the gap. Per germline, CDR1 SQVTM and CDR2 ANQGSEA. The CDR3 sequence: CSGGRNTEAFF. CDR3 DNA: TGCAGCGGGGGTCGTAACACTGAAGCTTTCTTT.

J is TRBJ2-2 and V is TRBV10-3; D call uncertain. The CDR3 sequence is 13 residues long. In germline, CDR1 is ENHRY, CDR2 SYGVKD. Deletions cut 6 bases from V and 4 bases from J, with 9 bases between. The CDR3 here is CAIRPMGTGELFF. As DNA, the CDR3 is TGTGCCATCAGGCCGATGGGCACCGGGGAGCTGTTTTTT.

J is TRBJ1-2 and V is TRBV28; D is possibly TRBD1 (6 bases). Germline V gives CDR1 MDHEN, CDR2 SYDVKM. The germline V and J ends were trimmed by 6 bases and 5 bases, with 10 bases remaining between them. CDR3 size: 12 residues. CDR3 nucleotides: TGTGCCAGCAGCTACAGGGAATATGGCTACACCTTC. This codes for CASSYREYGYTF.